One T cell receptor beta chain is described in this entry. What it binds is not known. Just one base apart from a much larger clone, this may be a read error. This specimen comes from a study of breast tumors, draining lymph nodes, adjacent tissues. Findings and limits, study-wide: Compared with basal-like, luminal-like tumors shared significantly more repertoire with nontumor tissue. Data fit most tumor T cells coming from lymph node, expanding in tumor. That most tumor T cells come from lymph nodes remained unproven. Compared with lymph nodes, tumors were less diverse; compared with nontumor tissue, more.

TCRdb re-analysed the multiplex PCR reads in MiXCR, keeping a single row per CDR3 protein. The profile shows 200,000 to 300,000 distinct CDR3 sequences, 30% to 35% of them singletons. Breast cancer patients provided tissue from their axillary draining lymph nodes. The specimen sequenced was axillary lymph node tissue. The receptor was isolated from a female donor with breast cancer. Some clones in this sample may be carry-over from other donors' samples.

In DNA form, the CDR3 reads TGTGCCAGCAGGCCGGGGGATTGGGGGCCCCTCCGCTTT. Its protein is CASRPGDWGPLRF. The V gene is TRBV27, the J gene TRBJ1-6, with D perhaps matching TRBD1 (6 bases). The CDR3 is 13 amino acids. In germline, CDR1 is MNHEY, CDR2 SMNVEV (reference sequence).